These 24 T cell receptor beta chains originate from one sample sequenced in a study of identifying expanded T cells in peripheral blood. TCRdb keeps only in-frame clones here, not all; method: immunoSEQ multiplex PCR. The sample lists about 110,000 clones, around 89% seen once, with roughly 15% in the top ten. Sequences were obtained from blood. These receptors all come from a person aged 18 to 70 in good health.

The CDR3 coding sequence is TGCGCCAGCAGCCAAGATTGGGAACAGCCCCAGCATTTT. Protein product: CASSQDWEQPQHF. The chain recombines TRBV4-3 with TRBJ1-5; D remains unclear. There are 13 residues in the CDR3. Trimming removed 0 bases at V and 7 bases at J, with 7 bases between. The germline V gene encodes CDR1 LGHNA and CDR2 YSLEER.

The chain recombines TRBV4-3 with TRBJ2-1; D may correspond to TRBD1 or TRBD2 (5 bases each). The V gene lost 3 bases and the J gene lost 6 bases, with 12 bases spanning the gap. The CDR3 has 14 residues. The germline V gene encodes CDR1 LGHNA and CDR2 YSLEER. The CDR3 nucleotides read TGCGCCAGCAGCCACTTGGGACGGGGCAATGAGCAGTTCTTC. It is translated as CASSHLGRGNEQFF.

The chain links TRBV4-3 to TRBJ2-7; 10 nucleotides agree with TRBD2. The J segment lost 0 bases and the V segment lost 2 bases, leaving 7 bases of the junction unmatched. The CDR3 has 17 residues. Germline loops: CDR1 LGHNA, CDR2 YSLEER. As DNA, the CDR3 is TGCGCCAGCAGCCAACAACTAGCGGGACCTTACTCCTACGAGCAGTACTTC. It encodes CASSQQLAGPYSYEQYF.

This clone has only a few counts. The rearrangement uses TRBV6-5 and TRBJ1-6, with D hard to call. This CDR3 contains 13 residues. Germline-derived CDR1 and CDR2 are MNHEY and SVGAGI. V lost 6 bases and J 7 bases, leaving 10 bases between the germline ends. The CDR3 spells CASSGRENSPLHF. The CDR3 DNA is TGTGCCAGCAGCGGGAGGGAGAATTCACCCCTCCACTTT.

The gene calls are TRBV19 and TRBJ1-4; perhaps TRBD1 as D (5 bases). The germline CDR1 and CDR2 sequences are LNHDA and SQIVND (reference sequence). The CDR3 extends over 14 amino acids. The V end lost 10 bases, the J end lost 10 bases, and 22 bases lay between the germline ends. The CDR3 sequence is CATHRTAGARKLFF. The CDR3 nucleotides read TGTGCCACACACAGGACCGCTGGGGCAAGAAAACTGTTTTTT.

The rearrangement uses TRBV18 and TRBJ1-6; perhaps TRBD1 as D (5 bases). V was pared by 4 bases and J by 7 bases, with 17 bases between. CDR1 and CDR2 from the germline V gene are KGHSH and LQKENI. The CDR3 sequence is 16 residues long. Here the CDR3 reads CASSLDMATTNSPLHF. CDR3 bases: TGTGCCAGCTCACTGGACATGGCAACTACAAATTCACCCCTCCACTTT.

The chain links TRBV21-1 to TRBJ2-7; the table names TRBD1, a call not compared with the DNA. TRBV21-1 is reported as a pseudogene. The CDR3 loop spans 15 amino acids. The CDR3 loop reads CASSIWTGGGYEQYF. CDR3 in DNA: TGTGCCAGCAGCATTTGGACAGGGGGCGGGTACGAGCAGTACTTC.

This clone was picked up one time. The rearrangement joins TRBV25-1 to TRBJ2-2; 15 positions match TRBD2. Trimming at V came to 6 bases and at J to 6 bases, leaving 5 bases not matched to a gene. Germline V gene lookup returns CDR1 MGHDK and CDR2 SYGVNS. CDR3 length: 16 amino acids. CDR3 loop: CASRPGLAGGPGELFF. The CDR3 DNA reads TGTGCCAGCAGACCTGGACTAGCGGGGGGGCCCGGGGAGCTGTTTTTT.

The chain joins TRBV2 to TRBJ2-5; no clear D gene. Germline values: CDR1 SNHLY, CDR2 FYNNEI. The CDR3 runs 15 residues. V gave up 4 bases and J gave up 9 bases, with 21 bases separating them. The CDR3, as DNA: TGTGCCAGCAGTGTAAGAGAGATACCTCAAGATGCCCAGTACTTC. This encodes CASSVREIPQDAQYF.

This clone was seen a single time. The chain has TRBV7-9 and TRBJ1-1, with D maybe TRBD1 (5 bases). The CDR3 runs 15 residues. V lost 5 bases, J lost 7 bases, and 20 bases lay in between. Germline V gives CDR1 SEHNR, CDR2 FQNEAQ (reference sequence). CDR3 bases: TGTGCCAGCAGCCCCGGGGCAGGAACTTTTAATGAAGCTTTCTTT. Protein sequence: CASSPGAGTFNEAFF.

CDR3 in DNA: TGTGCCAGCAGCCGAGCCTCCTACAATGAGCAGTTCTTC. Protein: CASSRASYNEQFF. This chain uses TRBV11-2 with TRBJ2-1, with unresolved D. The CDR3 loop spans 13 amino acids. Germline V gene sequence: CDR1 SGHAT, CDR2 FQNNGV. The ends were cut back, 5 bases at V and 0 bases at J, with 5 bases in the middle.

V usage is TRBV6-5 and J usage is TRBJ2-7; perhaps TRBD2 as D (5 bases). The germline CDR1 and CDR2 sequences are MNHEY and SVGAGI. The CDR3 is 15 residues long. The germline V and J ends were trimmed by 2 bases and 3 bases, with 14 bases remaining between them. The CDR3 reads CASSYASGFSYEQYF. CDR3 bases: TGTGCCAGCAGTTACGCCTCGGGGTTCAGCTACGAGCAGTACTTC.

The J gene is TRBJ1-6, the V gene TRBV6-5, with a tentative D call TRBD1 (5 bases). Trimming shortened V by 0 bases and J by 7 bases, and 13 bases separated the two germline ends. This CDR3 has 16 residues. Germline values: CDR1 MNHEY, CDR2 SVGAGI. In nucleotides, the CDR3 is TGTGCCAGCAGTTACTCGACGATGGGGGGGAATTCACCCCTCCACTTT. It specifies CASSYSTMGGNSPLHF.

The V gene is TRBV28, the J gene TRBJ2-7, with D perhaps assigned TRBD1 or TRBD2 (5 bases each). The germline V gene encodes CDR1 MDHEN and CDR2 SYDVKM. The CDR3 consists of 16 residues. Trimming stripped 5 bases from V and 0 bases from J, with 17 bases between. CDR3 region: CASSPQGTLRSYEQYF. DNA for the CDR3: TGTGCCAGCAGTCCGCAAGGGACCCTCCGCTCCTACGAGCAGTACTTC. Full variable domain (remainder filled in from reference TRBV28 and TRBJ2-7): DVKVTQSSRYLVKRTGEKVFLECVQDMDHENMFWYRQDPGLGLRLIYFSYDVKMKEKGDIPEGYSVSREKKERFSLILESASTNQTSMYLCASSPQGTLRSYEQYFGPGTRLTVT.

The chain joins TRBV9 to TRBJ1-2; 8 bases agree with TRBD1. CDR3 length: 18 amino acids. J gave up 0 bases and V 0 bases, and 10 bases lay outside the gene matches. Germline loops: CDR1 SGDLS, CDR2 YYNGEE. Here the CDR3 DNA reads TGTGCCAGCAGCGTAGGTCAATGGGCAGGGGGCCCTAACTATGGCTACACCTTC. Protein sequence: CASSVGQWAGGPNYGYTF.

With regard to this clone: Other DNA sequences in the same sample also yield this CDR3. The chain links TRBV19 to TRBJ2-7; 9 positions agree with TRBD1. In germline, CDR1 is LNHDA, CDR2 SQIVND (reference sequence). V dropped 5 bases and J dropped 2; count of bases not matched to a gene: 4. The CDR3 totals 14 residues. The CDR3 loop is CASSPGQGTYEQYF. CDR3 sequence (DNA): TGTGCCAGTAGTCCGGGACAGGGAACCTACGAGCAGTACTTC. Complete variable domain (other parts from reference TRBV19 and TRBJ2-7): DGGITQSPKYLFRKEGQNVTLSCEQNLNHDAMYWYRQDPGQGLRLIYYSQIVNDFQKGDIAEGYSVSREKKESFPLTVTSAQKNPTAFYLCASSPGQGTYEQYFGPGTRLTVT.

This clone was seen just once. This rearrangement joins TRBV16 to TRBJ2-7; TRBD1 matches 7 bases. The length of the CDR3 is 14 residues. The V gene end was trimmed by 4 bases and the J gene end by 0 bases; junction bases not matched to a gene: 3. Germline CDR1 is KGHSY and CDR2 is FQNENV. Here the CDR3 DNA reads TGTGCCAGCAGCCCGGGACAGTACTCCTACGAGCAGTACTTC. Amino acid sequence: CASSPGQYSYEQYF.

V and J are TRBV6-6 and TRBJ1-2; 9 bases line up with TRBD1. Per the germline V gene, CDR1 is MNHNY and CDR2 is SVGAGI (reference sequence). The CDR3 is 16 residues long. The V gene end was trimmed by 5 bases and the J gene end by 0 bases; junction bases not matched to a gene: 7. The CDR3 DNA follows: TGTGCCAGCAGTCGCCGGGACAGGGCTTCTAACTATGGCTACACCTTC. Protein product: CASSRRDRASNYGYTF.

The V gene is TRBV4-2, the J gene TRBJ2-1; 12 bases map to TRBD2. Trimming took 4 bases from V and 7 from J; bases not matched to a gene: 8. Germline V gene data show CDR1 as LGHNA and CDR2 as YNFKEQ. The CDR3 spans 16 residues. CDR3 nucleotide sequence: TGTGCCAGCAGCCGAGAGACTAGCGGGGGTTATAATGAGCAGTTCTTC. It is translated as CASSRETSGGYNEQFF.

This clone counts as medium-sized. The genes are TRBV7-2 and TRBJ2-7; D is perhaps TRBD2 (6 bases). V was trimmed by 1 base and J by 5 bases, leaving 18 bases between them. Germline V gives CDR1 SGHTA, CDR2 FQGNSA. The CDR3 loop spans 16 amino acids. The CDR3 region has the DNA TGTGCCAGCAGCTTAGGGCCCCTCGGGGGAGTTAACGAGCAGTACTTC. Its protein product is CASSLGPLGGVNEQYF. Based on the CDR3 plus reference TRBV7-2 and TRBJ2-7, the full variable domain is GAGVSQSPSNKVTEKGKDVELRCDPISGHTALYWYRQSLGQGLEFLIYFQGNSAPDKSGLPSDRFSAERTGGSVSTLTIQRTQQEDSAVYLCASSLGPLGGVNEQYFGPGTRLTVT.

The rearrangement joins TRBV6-6 to TRBJ2-7; the match to TRBD1 covers 9 bases. V trimming: 1 base; J trimming: 7 bases; junction bases outside the gene matches: 5. The CDR3 is made up of 14 amino acids. CDR1 is MNHNY and CDR2 is SVGAGI in the germline V gene (reference sequence). In nucleotides, the CDR3 is TGTGCCAGCAGTTACTTAAACAGGGGGCGGGAGCAGTACTTC. Its protein product is CASSYLNRGREQYF.

The chain recombines TRBV11-3 with TRBJ2-7; D not resolved. Looked up from germline, CDR1 is SGHNT and CDR2 is YENEEA. V was cut by 1 base and J by 4 bases, with 8 bases left in between. The CDR3 consists of 13 residues. CDR3 nucleotide sequence: TGTGCCAGCAGCTTAGCACCGACTTACGAGCAGTACTTC. As protein: CASSLAPTYEQYF.

The chain uses TRBV2 and TRBJ2-3; 9 nucleotides match TRBD2. This CDR3 is built from 14 residues. Per germline, CDR1 SNHLY and CDR2 FYNNEI. The J segment lost 3 bases and the V segment lost 6 bases, leaving 4 bases of the junction unmatched. CDR3 loop: CASRSSGITDTQYF. DNA of the CDR3: TGTGCCAGCAGGTCTAGCGGGATTACAGATACGCAGTATTTT.

J is TRBJ1-3 and V is TRBV19, with D perhaps TRBD1 (5 bases). The ends were cut back, 3 bases at V and 5 bases at J, with 14 bases in the middle. The germline CDR1 and CDR2 sequences are LNHDA and SQIVND (reference sequence). The length of the CDR3 is 15 residues. Written as DNA, the CDR3 is TGTGCCAGTAGTATGGTCTCCGAGGACAGAAACACCATATATTTT. It is translated as CASSMVSEDRNTIYF.